These 5 T cell receptor beta chains share one sample of origin, sequenced in a study of cytomegalovirus exposure and HLA in healthy donors. The PCR had 60 Vbeta and 13 Jbeta primers. Sequencing used immunoSEQ multiplex PCR; TCRdb keeps in-frame clones, though not all of them. The sample lists some 100,000 clones; around 80% were seen once. The specimen was PBMCs. Source of these receptors: a female donor in good health and CMV-seronegative.

The chain links TRBV30 to TRBJ1-1, with 7 positions matching TRBD1. V gave up 3 bases and J gave up 1 base; unmatched junction bases: 14. Germline V gene sequence: CDR1 GTSNPN, CDR2 SVGIG (reference sequence). The CDR3 is 17 residues long. The CDR3 nucleotides are TGTGCCTGGAGCTTTACGGGAGGGGGCGATAGGAACACTGAAGCTTTCTTT. Protein sequence: CAWSFTGGGDRNTEAFF.

This chain uses TRBV27 with TRBJ1-5, with no clear D. The CDR3 has 16 residues. The V gene lost 0 bases and the J gene lost 0 bases, with 9 bases spanning the gap. Germline values: CDR1 MNHEY, CDR2 SMNVEV (reference sequence). In DNA, the CDR3 is TGTGCCAGCAGTTTATCGTGGGAGAGTAGCAATCAGCCCCAGCATTTT. It encodes CASSLSWESSNQPQHF.

This clone was found once. V and J are TRBV6-1 and TRBJ1-2; the D gene is possibly TRBD1 (6 bases). The germline CDR1 and CDR2 sequences are MNHNS and SASEGT. The CDR3 has 14 residues. Trimming removed 6 bases from V and 4 bases from J, with 15 bases in between. DNA of the CDR3: TGTGCCAGCAGCCAATTACAGGGTATCTATGGCTACACCTTC. Protein product: CASSQLQGIYGYTF.

The chain couples TRBV2 to TRBJ2-3, with 8 bases identical to TRBD2. The V segment lost 2 bases and the J segment 5 bases; nucleotides outside the gene matches: 9. The CDR3 consists of 16 residues. Germline values: CDR1 SNHLY, CDR2 FYNNEI. The CDR3 sequence: CASSERGGPRGDTQYF. The CDR3 coding sequence is TGTGCCAGCAGTGAACGGGGGGGGCCGCGAGGAGATACGCAGTATTTT.

V gene TRBV2 combines with J gene TRBJ1-2; D unresolved. Trimming took 10 bases from V and 6 from J, leaving 18 bases between them. The CDR3 is 13 amino acids. Germline V CDR1 and CDR2: SNHLY, FYNNEI. The CDR3 loop reads CATHPGGLDGYTF. DNA for the CDR3: TGTGCCACCCATCCGGGAGGATTGGATGGCTACACCTTC. The variable domain in full, completed from reference TRBV2 and TRBJ1-2, reads EPEVTQTPSHQVTQMGQEVILRCVPISNHLYFYWYRQILGQKVEFLVSFYNNEISEKSEIFDDQFSVERPDGSNFTLKIRSTKLEDSAMYFCATHPGGLDGYTFGSGTRLTVV.